The 10 T cell receptor beta chains below come from one sample, sequenced in a study of blood T cell repertoires in COVID-19. Assay used: immunoSEQ multiplex PCR; TCRdb lists only in-frame clones, some missing. The top ten clones hold roughly 2% of a sample with 400,000 or so clones, more than 75% of them seen once. What was sequenced was PBMCs or T cells enriched from blood (not recorded which). The origin of the receptors is a man aged 40-49 years in a cohort exposed to, infected with or recovered from COVID-19 (not recorded which).

V gene TRBV6-4 combines with J gene TRBJ2-1; a weak D match, TRBD2 (5 bases). CDR3 length: 13 residues. With 3 bases removed from V and 5 bases from J, the gap between germline ends came to 8 bases. CDR1 is MRHNA, CDR2 SNTAGT, per germline. Written as DNA, the CDR3 is TGTGCCAGCAGTGAGACTACTCACAATGAGCAGTTCTTC. This translates into CASSETTHNEQFF.

The V call is TRBV5-8, the J call TRBJ1-1, with unresolved D. In germline, CDR1 is SGHTS, CDR2 YDEGEE. The CDR3 runs 12 residues. The germline V and J ends were trimmed by 3 bases and 7 bases, with 10 bases remaining between them. Written as DNA, the CDR3 is TGTGCCAGCAGCTCGCTCAGCGATGAAGCTTTCTTT. Translating gives CASSSLSDEAFF.

The V call is TRBV25-1, the J call TRBJ1-6, with D unclear. The germline gives CDR1 MGHDK, CDR2 SYGVNS. The V end lost 4 bases, the J end lost 5 bases, and 12 bases lay between the germline ends. This CDR3 region has 15 residues. In nucleotides, the CDR3 is TGTGCCAGCAGTGCTATGGCCGGAGATAATTCACCCCTCCACTTT. Translating it yields CASSAMAGDNSPLHF.

This clone turned up a few times. The CDR3 DNA follows: TGTGCCAGCGGATGGACTAGCGGGAGCCGCGAGCAGTACTTC. Translating it yields CASGWTSGSREQYF. The chain couples TRBV7-8 to TRBJ2-7, with TRBD2 matching 13 bases. The CDR3 runs 14 residues. V dropped 8 bases and J dropped 6; count of bases not matched to a gene: 7. The V gene's germline CDR1 is SGHVS and CDR2 FQNEAQ.

The chain's CDR3 is CASSPETGSDFF. In DNA, the CDR3 is TGCGCCAGCAGCCCTGAGACAGGGAGTGATTTCTTC. The chain couples TRBV5-1 to TRBJ2-1; 7 bases match TRBD1. With V trimmed by 4 bases and J by 16 bases, 11 bases remained unmatched. CDR1 and CDR2 (germline): SGHRS, YFSETQ. The CDR3 has 12 amino acids.

V usage is TRBV5-1 and J usage is TRBJ1-4, with 9 nucleotides matching TRBD1. V trimming: 4 bases; J trimming: 6 bases; junction bases outside the gene matches: 4. CDR1 SGHRS and CDR2 YFSETQ come from the germline V gene. This CDR3 spans 14 amino acids. CDR3 region: CASSKTGGHEKLFF. CDR3 nucleotides: TGCGCCAGCAGCAAGACAGGGGGTCATGAAAAACTGTTTTTT.

The CDR3 region is CASRPGGDNSPLHF. CDR3 coding DNA: TGTGCCAGCAGACCCGGGGGTGATAATTCACCCCTCCACTTT. The chain has TRBV28 and TRBJ1-6; a possible D gene is TRBD1 (5 bases). The CDR3 is 14 amino acids. Germline V gene data show CDR1 as MDHEN and CDR2 as SYDVKM. The V and J ends lost 6 bases and 5 bases respectively, with 11 bases between them.

The genes are TRBV6-4 and TRBJ1-1, with a weak D call TRBD1 (6 bases). The CDR3 consists of 13 residues. V lost 9 bases and J 1 base, leaving 12 bases between the germline ends. The V gene's germline CDR1 is MRHNA and CDR2 SNTAGT. CDR3 amino acids: CASDVQGNTEAFF. CDR3 sequence (DNA): TGTGCCAGTGACGTACAGGGGAACACTGAAGCTTTCTTT.

As for this clone: Other DNA sequences within the sample encode an identical CDR3. This chain links TRBV5-1 with TRBJ2-7; D is ambiguous. The CDR3 is made up of 12 amino acids. Germline assignment: CDR1 SGHRS and CDR2 YFSETQ. V was pared by 0 bases and J by 4 bases, with 5 bases between. The CDR3 here is CASSLDRYEQYF. CDR3 DNA: TGCGCCAGCAGCTTGGACAGATACGAGCAGTACTTC.

The chain recombines TRBV7-2 with TRBJ1-2, with D unclear. Germline V gene sequence: CDR1 SGHTA, CDR2 FQGNSA. The CDR3 is made up of 14 amino acids. V was pared by 1 base and J by 0 bases, with 6 bases between. The CDR3 protein is CASSLDLANYGYTF. DNA of the CDR3: TGTGCCAGCAGCTTAGATCTAGCTAACTATGGCTACACCTTC. The entire variable domain, with the rest obtained from reference TRBV7-2 and TRBJ1-2, is as follows: GAGVSQSPSNKVTEKGKDVELRCDPISGHTALYWYRQSLGQGLEFLIYFQGNSAPDKSGLPSDRFSAERTGGSVSTLTIQRTQQEDSAVYLCASSLDLANYGYTFGSGTRLTVV.